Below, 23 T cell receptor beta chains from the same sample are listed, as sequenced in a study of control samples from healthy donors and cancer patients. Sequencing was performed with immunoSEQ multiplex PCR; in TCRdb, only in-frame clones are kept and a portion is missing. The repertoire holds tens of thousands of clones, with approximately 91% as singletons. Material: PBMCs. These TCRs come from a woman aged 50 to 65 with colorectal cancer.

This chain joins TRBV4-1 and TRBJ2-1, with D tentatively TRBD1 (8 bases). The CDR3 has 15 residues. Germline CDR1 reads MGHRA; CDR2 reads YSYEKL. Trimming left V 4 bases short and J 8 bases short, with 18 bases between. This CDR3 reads CASSLGQGGADEQFF. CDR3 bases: TGCGCCAGCAGCCTAGGACAGGGAGGGGCAGATGAGCAGTTCTTC.

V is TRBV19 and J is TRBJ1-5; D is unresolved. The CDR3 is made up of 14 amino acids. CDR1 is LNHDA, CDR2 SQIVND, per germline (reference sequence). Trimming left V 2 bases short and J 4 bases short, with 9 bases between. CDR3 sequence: CASSIKQVNQPQHF. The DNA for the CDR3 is TGTGCCAGTAGTATAAAGCAGGTTAATCAGCCCCAGCATTTT.

CDR3 loop: CASSPDGLFGYTQYF. The CDR3 DNA is TGCGCCAGCAGCCCTGACGGACTTTTTGGTTATACGCAGTATTTT. J is TRBJ2-3 and V is TRBV5-1, with a possible D match to TRBD2 (5 bases). This CDR3 contains 15 residues. V lost 4 bases and J lost 7, with 19 bases in between. Germline V gene lookup returns CDR1 SGHRS and CDR2 YFSETQ.

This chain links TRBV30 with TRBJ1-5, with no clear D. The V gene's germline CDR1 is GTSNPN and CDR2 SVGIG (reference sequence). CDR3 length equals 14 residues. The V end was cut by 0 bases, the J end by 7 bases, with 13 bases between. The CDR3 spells CAWSVGPSGQPQHF. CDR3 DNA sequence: TGTGCCTGGAGTGTAGGTCCGAGCGGCCAGCCCCAGCATTTT.

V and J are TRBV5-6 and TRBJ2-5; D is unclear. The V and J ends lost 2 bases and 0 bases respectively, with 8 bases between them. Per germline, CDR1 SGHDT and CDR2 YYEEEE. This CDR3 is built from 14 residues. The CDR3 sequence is CASSLLAYQETQYF. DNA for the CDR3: TGTGCCAGCAGCTTATTGGCATACCAAGAGACCCAGTACTTC.

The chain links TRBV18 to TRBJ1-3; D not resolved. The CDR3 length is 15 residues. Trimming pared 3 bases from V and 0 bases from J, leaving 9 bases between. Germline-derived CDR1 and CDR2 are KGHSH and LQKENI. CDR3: CASSPQDLSGNTIYF. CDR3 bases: TGTGCCAGCTCACCTCAGGATCTCTCTGGAAACACCATATATTTT.

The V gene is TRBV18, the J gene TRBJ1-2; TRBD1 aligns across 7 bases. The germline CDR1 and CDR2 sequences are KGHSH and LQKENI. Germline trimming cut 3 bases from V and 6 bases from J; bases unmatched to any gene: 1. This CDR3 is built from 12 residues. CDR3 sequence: CASSPGTDGYTF. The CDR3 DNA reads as TGTGCCAGCTCACCCGGGACAGATGGCTACACCTTC.

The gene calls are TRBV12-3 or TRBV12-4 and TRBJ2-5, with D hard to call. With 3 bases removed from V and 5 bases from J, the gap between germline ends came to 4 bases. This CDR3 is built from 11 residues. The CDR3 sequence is CASSFGETQYF. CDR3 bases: TGTGCCAGCAGTTTTGGGGAGACCCAGTACTTC.

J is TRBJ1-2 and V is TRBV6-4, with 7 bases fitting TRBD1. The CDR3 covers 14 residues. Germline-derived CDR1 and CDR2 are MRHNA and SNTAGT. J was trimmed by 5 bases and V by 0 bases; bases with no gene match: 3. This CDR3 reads CASSDSAGGYGYTF. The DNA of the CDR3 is TGTGCCAGCAGTGACTCGGCAGGGGGTTATGGCTACACCTTC.

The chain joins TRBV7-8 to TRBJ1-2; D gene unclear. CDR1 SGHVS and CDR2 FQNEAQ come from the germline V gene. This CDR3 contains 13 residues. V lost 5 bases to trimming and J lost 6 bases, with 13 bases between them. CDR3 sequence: CASSLAGSDGYTF. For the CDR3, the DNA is TGTGCCAGCAGCCTCGCTGGGAGCGATGGCTACACCTTC.

The CDR3 loop is CASENDRSYGYTF. In nucleotides, the CDR3 is TGTGCCAGCGAGAATGACAGGAGTTATGGCTACACCTTC. The chain has TRBV21-1 and TRBJ1-2; the table assigns TRBD1, which was not confirmed against the DNA. TRBV21-1 is noted as a pseudogene. The CDR3 is 13 residues long.

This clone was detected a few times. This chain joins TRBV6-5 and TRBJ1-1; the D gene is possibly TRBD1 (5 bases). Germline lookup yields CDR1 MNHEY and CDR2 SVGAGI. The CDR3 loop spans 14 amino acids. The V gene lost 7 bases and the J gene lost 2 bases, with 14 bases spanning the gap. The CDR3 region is CASNRQFFNTEAFF. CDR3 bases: TGTGCCAGCAACCGACAGTTCTTTAACACTGAAGCTTTCTTT.

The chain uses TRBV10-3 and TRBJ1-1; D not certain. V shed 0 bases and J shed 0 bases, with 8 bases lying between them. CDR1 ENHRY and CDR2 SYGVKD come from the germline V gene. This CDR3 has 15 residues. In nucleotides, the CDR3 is TGTGCCATCAGTGAGTCGGTGACTCTGAACACTGAAGCTTTCTTT. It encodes CAISESVTLNTEAFF.

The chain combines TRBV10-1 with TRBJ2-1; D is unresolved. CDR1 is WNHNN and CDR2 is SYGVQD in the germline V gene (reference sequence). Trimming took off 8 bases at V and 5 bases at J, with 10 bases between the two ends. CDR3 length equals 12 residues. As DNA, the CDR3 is TGCGCCAGCCCCCTTTTCCACAATGAGCAGTTCTTC. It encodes CASPLFHNEQFF.

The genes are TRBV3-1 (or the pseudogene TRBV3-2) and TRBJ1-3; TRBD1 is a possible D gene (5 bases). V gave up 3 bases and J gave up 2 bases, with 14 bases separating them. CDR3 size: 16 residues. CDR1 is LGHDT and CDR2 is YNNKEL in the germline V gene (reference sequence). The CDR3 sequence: CASSQTKGTAGNTIYF. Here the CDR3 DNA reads TGTGCCAGCAGCCAGACAAAAGGGACGGCTGGAAACACCATATATTTT.

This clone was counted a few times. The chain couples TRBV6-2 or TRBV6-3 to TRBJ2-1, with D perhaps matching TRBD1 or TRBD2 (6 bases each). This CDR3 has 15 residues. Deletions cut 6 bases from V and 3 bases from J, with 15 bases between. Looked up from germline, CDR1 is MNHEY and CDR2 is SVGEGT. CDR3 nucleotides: TGTGCCAGCAGCCCTTTAAGGGGGGACTACAATGAGCAGTTCTTC. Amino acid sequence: CASSPLRGDYNEQFF.

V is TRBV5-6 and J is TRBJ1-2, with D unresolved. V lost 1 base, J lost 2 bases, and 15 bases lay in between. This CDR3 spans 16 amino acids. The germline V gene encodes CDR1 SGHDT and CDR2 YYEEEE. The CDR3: CASSLRVNWQNYGYTF. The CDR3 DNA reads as TGTGCCAGCAGCTTGAGGGTTAATTGGCAGAACTATGGCTACACCTTC.

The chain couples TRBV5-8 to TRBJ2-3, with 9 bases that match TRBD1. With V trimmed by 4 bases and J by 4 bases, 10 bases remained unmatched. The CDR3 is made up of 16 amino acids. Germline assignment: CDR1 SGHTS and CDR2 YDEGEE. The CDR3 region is CASSPQQGARADTQYF. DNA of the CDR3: TGTGCCAGCAGCCCACAACAGGGGGCGCGGGCAGATACGCAGTATTTT.

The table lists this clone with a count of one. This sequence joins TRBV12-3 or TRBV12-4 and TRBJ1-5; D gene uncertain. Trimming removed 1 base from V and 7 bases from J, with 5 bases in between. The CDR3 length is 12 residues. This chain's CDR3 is CASSLGSQPQHF. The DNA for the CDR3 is TGTGCCAGCAGTTTAGGAAGCCAGCCCCAGCATTTT.

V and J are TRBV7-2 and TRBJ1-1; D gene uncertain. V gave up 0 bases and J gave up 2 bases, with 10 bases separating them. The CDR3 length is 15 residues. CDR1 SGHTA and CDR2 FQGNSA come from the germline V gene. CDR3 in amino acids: CASSLAELPNTEAFF. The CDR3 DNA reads TGTGCCAGCAGCTTAGCAGAGTTACCTAACACTGAAGCTTTCTTT.

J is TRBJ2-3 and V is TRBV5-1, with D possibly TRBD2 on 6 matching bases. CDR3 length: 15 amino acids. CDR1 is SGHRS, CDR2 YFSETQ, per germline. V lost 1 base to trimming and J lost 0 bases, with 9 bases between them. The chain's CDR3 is CASSLIGTSTDTQYF. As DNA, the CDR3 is TGCGCCAGCAGCTTGATCGGGACTAGCACAGATACGCAGTATTTT.

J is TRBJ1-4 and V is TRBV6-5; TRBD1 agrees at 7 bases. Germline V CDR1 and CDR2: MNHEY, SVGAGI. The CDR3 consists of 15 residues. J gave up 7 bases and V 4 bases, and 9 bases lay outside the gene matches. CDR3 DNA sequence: TGTGCCAGCAGTTTTTCGACAGGGCGAAGTGAAAAACTGTTTTTT. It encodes CASSFSTGRSEKLFF.

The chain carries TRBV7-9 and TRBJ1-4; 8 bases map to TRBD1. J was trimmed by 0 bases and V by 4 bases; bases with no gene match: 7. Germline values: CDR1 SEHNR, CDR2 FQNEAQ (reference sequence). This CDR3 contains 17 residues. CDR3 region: CASSSVDRGPTNEKLFF. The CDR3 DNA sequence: TGTGCCAGCAGCTCCGTCGACAGGGGACCAACTAATGAAAAACTGTTTTTT.